Following are 31 T cell receptor beta chains from one sample sequenced in a study of spatial heterogeneity in lung cancer. Time point in this sample: blood at routine non-recurrence follow-up after resection. TCRdb ran MiXCR on the 5' RACE reads and lists one entry per CDR3 protein. The profile shows around 32,000 distinct CDR3 sequences, more than 9% of them singletons. The starting material was PBMCs, obtained at follow-up. The receptor source for this set is a female donor with early-stage non-small cell lung cancer.

This clonotype has at least ten counts. The chain recombines TRBV2 with TRBJ1-6; 7 bases align to TRBD1. The junction had 7 bases not matched to a gene; V was cut back by 5 bases and J by 6 bases. From germline, CDR1 is SNHLY and CDR2 FYNNEI. This CDR3 region has 15 residues. DNA for the CDR3: TGTGCCAGCAGTTTACAGGGGAACGGTAATTCACCCCTCCACTTT. As protein: CASSLQGNGNSPLHF.

This clonotype was counted many times. The rearrangement links TRBV29-1 to TRBJ2-2; D may be TRBD2 (6 bases). The CDR3 extends over 17 amino acids. Germline CDR1 is SQVTM and CDR2 is ANQGSEA. V lost 1 base to trimming and J lost 2 bases, with 17 bases between them. This CDR3 is CSVEGALGGTNTGELFF. For the CDR3, the DNA is TGCAGCGTTGAAGGAGCTTTGGGGGGAACTAACACCGGGGAGCTGTTTTTT.

There are a few counts of this clonotype. The rearrangement links TRBV29-1 to TRBJ2-1; D ambiguous. CDR3 length: 12 residues. Trimming took off 2 bases at V and 10 bases at J, with 12 bases between the two ends. From germline, CDR1 is SQVTM and CDR2 ANQGSEA. CDR3 coding DNA: TGCAGCGTTGAATCTACCGGGCCCGAGCAGTTCTTC. This translates into CSVESTGPEQFF.

V and J are TRBV3-1 and TRBJ2-3, with D unresolved. The V end lost 5 bases, the J end lost 5 bases, and 14 bases lay between the germline ends. The CDR3 is 14 residues long. Germline V gene lookup returns CDR1 LGHDT and CDR2 YNNKEL (reference sequence). CDR3 nucleotide sequence: TGTGCCAGCAGCAAAGTAGTCGCTGAAGATACGCAGTATTTT. This codes for CASSKVVAEDTQYF.

This clonotype was recorded at least ten times. This rearrangement joins TRBV29-1 to TRBJ2-4, with TRBD2 matching over 10 bases. The CDR3 extends over 13 amino acids. Germline V gene lookup returns CDR1 SQVTM and CDR2 ANQGSEA. V shed 4 bases, J shed 8 bases, and the junction held 5 bases outside the gene matches. In DNA form, the CDR3 reads TGCAGCGTTGTAGAGCGGGGGGGCTACATTCAGTACTTC. It specifies CSVVERGGYIQYF.

In its sample, this clonotype was seen many times. V and J are TRBV9 and TRBJ2-1; D gene unclear. The V end was cut by 0 bases, the J end by 1 base, with 8 bases between. The CDR3 covers 15 residues. Germline V CDR1 and CDR2: SGDLS, YYNGEE. CDR3 sequence reads: CASSVGQQSYNEQFF. CDR3 DNA sequence: TGTGCCAGCAGCGTAGGCCAGCAGTCCTACAATGAGCAGTTCTTC.

The table lists this clonotype with many counts. The V gene is TRBV28, the J gene TRBJ1-2; 9 nucleotides align to TRBD1. Losses at the gene ends were 9 bases for V and 8 bases for J; bases not matched to a gene: 16. The germline V gene has CDR1 MDHEN and CDR2 SYDVKM. This CDR3 is 15 amino acids long. CDR3 region: CASSPGTGTNWGYTF. DNA of the CDR3: TGTGCCAGTAGCCCCGGGACAGGGACAAACTGGGGCTACACCTTC.

This chain uses TRBV6-2 or TRBV6-3 with TRBJ1-2, with a possible D match to TRBD1 (5 bases). The CDR3 totals 13 residues. The germline V gene has CDR1 MNHEY and CDR2 SVGEGT. Trimming cost V 5 bases and J 7 bases, with 14 bases left between them. The CDR3 loop is CASSPTGRSGYTF. The CDR3 DNA is TGTGCCAGCAGTCCCACAGGACGGAGTGGCTACACCTTC.

This clonotype was observed many times. V and J are TRBV6-5 and TRBJ2-2; D not resolved. Germline loops: CDR1 MNHEY, CDR2 SVGAGI. The CDR3 covers 12 residues. Trimming removed 1 base from V and 3 bases from J, with 0 bases in between. CDR3 sequence (DNA): TGTGCCAGCAGTTACTACACCGGGGAGCTGTTTTTT. Translating gives CASSYYTGELFF.

Notes on this clonotype: A much bigger clone sits one base away, suggesting this may be a read error. J is TRBJ1-1 and V is TRBV5-1; D perhaps matches TRBD1 (6 bases). CDR3 length: 14 residues. CDR1 is SGHRS, CDR2 YFSETQ, per germline. The CDR3 spells CTSSLDRQNTEAFF. DNA for the CDR3: TGCACCAGCAGCTTAGACAGGCAGAACACTGAAGCTTTCTTT.

The V call is TRBV7-2, the J call TRBJ2-1; 7 positions agree with TRBD1. Germline V CDR1 and CDR2: SGHTA, FQGNSA. This CDR3 region has 12 residues. After removal of 0 bases from V and 16 bases from J, the junction contained 6 bases not matched to a gene. The CDR3 protein is CASSLASQGSFF. CDR3 sequence (DNA): TGTGCCAGCAGCTTAGCGTCACAGGGGTCCTTCTTC.

This chain links TRBV5-1 with TRBJ2-7; 9 nucleotides agree with TRBD1. This CDR3 is built from 16 residues. Trimming took 4 bases from V and 3 from J; bases not matched to a gene: 11. Per the germline V gene, CDR1 is SGHRS and CDR2 is YFSETQ. The CDR3 spells CASSLKSGTGNYEQYF. The CDR3 DNA reads TGCGCCAGCAGCCTCAAGTCCGGGACAGGGAACTACGAGCAGTACTTC.

This clonotype was seen repeatedly, ten times or more. This sequence joins TRBV19 and TRBJ2-3; TRBD1 aligns across 9 bases. V gave up 6 bases and J gave up 4 bases; unmatched junction bases: 8. Per germline, CDR1 LNHDA and CDR2 SQIVND (reference sequence). The CDR3 totals 15 residues. In DNA, the CDR3 is TGTGCCAGTAGCCCCCGGGACAGGGCTTCAGATACGCAGTATTTT. Translation gives CASSPRDRASDTQYF.

Ten or more counts support this clonotype. The CDR3 reads CASSARETSLGEQFF. CDR3 coding DNA: TGTGCCAGCAGCGCCAGGGAGACCAGTTTGGGTGAGCAGTTCTTC. V gene TRBV7-8 combines with J gene TRBJ2-1; either TRBD1 or TRBD2 may fit D (5 bases each). The V and J ends lost 5 bases and 9 bases respectively, with 20 bases between them. This CDR3 has 15 amino acids. Germline V lookup: CDR1 SGHVS, CDR2 FQNEAQ.

This clonotype was counted at least ten times. Written as DNA, the CDR3 is TGTGCCAGCAGTTTCGTAGGGTATGAGCAGTTCTTC. This gives the protein CASSFVGYEQFF. The gene calls are TRBV28 and TRBJ2-1; the D is unclear. From germline, CDR1 is MDHEN and CDR2 SYDVKM. This CDR3 region has 12 residues. The ends were cut back, 3 bases at V and 8 bases at J, with 8 bases in the middle.

The sample holds many counts of this clonotype. This rearrangement joins TRBV28 to TRBJ2-7; possibly TRBD1 for D (6 bases). Germline V gene sequence: CDR1 MDHEN, CDR2 SYDVKM. The CDR3 covers 14 residues. The V end was cut by 10 bases, the J end by 2 bases, with 18 bases between. CDR3 nucleotide sequence: TGTGCCACCTACCCCCGGGACAAGGCCTACGAGCAGTACTTC. This translates into CATYPRDKAYEQYF.

The chain uses TRBV7-9 and TRBJ2-7; no definite D call. Germline CDR1 SEHNR, CDR2 FQNEAQ (reference sequence). V lost 5 bases and J lost 1, with 6 bases in between. This CDR3 region has 12 residues. The CDR3 bases are TGTGCCAGCAGCACACAGTCCTACGAGCAGTACTTC. Protein product: CASSTQSYEQYF.

This clonotype was picked up many times. The rearrangement uses TRBV7-9 and TRBJ1-1; D perhaps matches TRBD1 (6 bases). The CDR3 covers 17 residues. The V end lost 6 bases, the J end lost 7 bases, and 27 bases lay between the germline ends. Germline CDR1 SEHNR, CDR2 FQNEAQ (reference sequence). CDR3 residues: CASRPPFRTGYSSEAFF. CDR3 sequence (DNA): TGTGCCAGCAGACCGCCATTCCGCACAGGGTATTCGAGTGAAGCTTTCTTT.

Remarks on this clonotype: One base away lies a much larger clone, so this may be a sequencing read error. The chain links TRBV19 to TRBJ1-1; 7 bases fit TRBD1. Trimming cost V 4 bases and J 0 bases; bases outside gene matches: 5. The CDR3 is made up of 15 amino acids. The germline V gene has CDR1 LNHDA and CDR2 SQIVND (reference sequence). This CDR3 reads CASSNPTGMNTEAFF. The CDR3, as DNA: TGTGCCAGTAGTAACCCGACAGGGATGAACACTGAAGCTTTCTTT.

The sample holds many counts of this clonotype. The genes are TRBV28 and TRBJ1-4, with D uncertain. With 5 bases removed from V and 0 bases from J, the gap between germline ends came to 7 bases. The CDR3 length is 14 residues. Germline CDR1 is MDHEN and CDR2 is SYDVKM. CDR3 sequence (DNA): TGTGCCAGCAGTCCCGTCGCAACTAATGAAAAACTGTTTTTT. Its protein is CASSPVATNEKLFF.

This clonotype was counted a few times. V is TRBV2 and J is TRBJ2-7, with 11 bases lining up with TRBD1. From germline, CDR1 is SNHLY and CDR2 FYNNEI. Trimming at V came to 5 bases and at J to 5 bases, leaving 11 bases not matched to a gene. This CDR3 is 16 amino acids long. The DNA for the CDR3 is TGTGCCAGCAGTTCAACCGGACTGGACAGGGGGCACGAGCAGTACTTC. Amino acids: CASSSTGLDRGHEQYF.

This clonotype was found many times. The chain couples TRBV29-1 to TRBJ1-5; D is perhaps TRBD1 (6 bases). Trimming removed 7 bases from V and 0 bases from J, with 19 bases in between. Germline CDR1 is SQVTM and CDR2 is ANQGSEA. The CDR3 consists of 16 residues. CDR3 sequence (DNA): TGCAGCGCCCGGGCGGACAGCGCCGATAGCAATCAGCCCCAGCATTTT. Its protein is CSARADSADSNQPQHF.

This clonotype was detected a few times. The chain is built from TRBV7-2 and TRBJ2-5, with TRBD1 matching over 8 bases. Germline lookup yields CDR1 SGHTA and CDR2 FQGNSA. With V trimmed by 3 bases and J by 3 bases, 6 bases remained unmatched. The CDR3 totals 15 residues. The chain's CDR3 is CASSFSGGGKETQYF. Here the CDR3 DNA reads TGTGCCAGCAGCTTCTCAGGGGGCGGAAAAGAGACCCAGTACTTC.

This clonotype was recorded a few times. This chain joins TRBV6-2 or TRBV6-3 and TRBJ2-5; perhaps TRBD1 as D (5 bases). Trimming pared 2 bases from V and 4 bases from J, leaving 11 bases between. Looked up from germline, CDR1 is MNHEY and CDR2 is SVGEGT. This CDR3 contains 14 residues. CDR3 in DNA: TGTGCCAGCAGTTACAGCCAGGGAATAGAGACCCAGTACTTC. Its protein is CASSYSQGIETQYF.

This clonotype was counted at least ten times. The V call is TRBV20-1, the J call TRBJ2-1; maybe TRBD2 (6 bases). The CDR3 is made up of 14 amino acids. Trimming left V 1 base short and J 9 bases short, with 16 bases between. Germline V lookup: CDR1 DFQATT, CDR2 SNEGSKA (reference sequence). In DNA form, the CDR3 reads TGCAGTGCTAGAGGGAGGACTACGACCTCTGAGCAGTTCTTC. It is translated as CSARGRTTTSEQFF.

The chain couples TRBV15 to TRBJ2-1; D gene ambiguous. The CDR3 consists of 13 residues. Trimming took 4 bases from V and 0 from J, leaving 4 bases between them. CDR1 is LNHNV and CDR2 is YYDKDF in the germline V gene (reference sequence). The CDR3 DNA reads as TGTGCCACCAGCACTGACTCCTACAATGAGCAGTTCTTC. As protein: CATSTDSYNEQFF.

This clonotype was seen many times. This chain joins TRBV7-2 and TRBJ2-7; no firm D call. V dropped 4 bases and J dropped 5 bases, with 15 bases sitting between them. Germline CDR1 and CDR2: SGHTA and FQGNSA. The CDR3 spans 14 residues. The CDR3 region is CASSSPGLAHEQYF. CDR3 sequence (DNA): TGTGCCAGCAGCTCCCCAGGATTAGCCCACGAGCAGTACTTC.

This clonotype has a count of ten or more. The chain uses TRBV4-3 and TRBJ1-6, with D perhaps matching TRBD1 (5 bases). Trimming took off 1 base at V and 6 bases at J, with 10 bases between the two ends. CDR1 and CDR2 (germline): LGHNA, YSLEER. The CDR3 sequence is 15 residues long. The CDR3 is CASSQGATANSPLHF. The CDR3 DNA sequence: TGCGCCAGCAGCCAAGGAGCGACAGCTAATTCACCCCTCCACTTT.

V gene TRBV7-9 combines with J gene TRBJ2-1, with D possibly being TRBD1 (5 bases). The CDR3 has 15 residues. Germline loops: CDR1 SEHNR, CDR2 FQNEAQ (reference sequence). With 5 bases removed from V and 0 bases from J, the gap between germline ends came to 11 bases. The chain's CDR3 is CASSPRAASYNEQFF. In nucleotides, the CDR3 is TGTGCCAGCAGCCCCAGGGCGGCCTCCTACAATGAGCAGTTCTTC. The full variable domain, completed using reference TRBV7-9 and TRBJ2-1, is DTGVSQNPRHKITKRGQNVTFRCDPISEHNRLYWYRQTLGQGPEFLTYFQNEAQLEKSRLLSDRFSAERPKGSFSTLEIQRTEQGDSAMYLCASSPRAASYNEQFFGPGTRLTVL.

This clonotype has a count of ten or more. The chain couples TRBV20-1 to TRBJ2-4, with 10 positions matching TRBD2. CDR1 and CDR2 (germline): DFQATT, SNEGSKA (reference sequence). The ends lost 6 bases at V and 7 bases at J; junction bases unmatched: 9. CDR3 length: 14 residues. In DNA form, the CDR3 reads TGCAGTGCCCCGCCGACTAGCGGGCGGAACATTCAGTACTTC. It is translated as CSAPPTSGRNIQYF.

The chain joins TRBV20-1 to TRBJ2-3; TRBD1 is a possible D gene (6 bases). The CDR3 contains 14 residues. Trimming shortened V by 5 bases and J by 0 bases, and 12 bases separated the two germline ends. CDR1 and CDR2 (germline): DFQATT, SNEGSKA (reference sequence). As DNA, the CDR3 is TGCAGTGCTTCACAGGGTCCTAGCACAGATACGCAGTATTTT. It specifies CSASQGPSTDTQYF.